This is a list of T cell receptor beta chains from one sample in a study of regulatory T cells in long-lasting Graves disease. TCRdb used MiXCR to reprocess the multiplex PCR reads, holding one entry per CDR3 protein. The table shows a few hundred thousand distinct CDR3 sequences, with about 18% occurring only once. These sequences were also reported in another study, on T cells in Graves' hyperthyroidism and ophthalmopathy.

The source was peripheral blood mononuclear cells (PBMCs), collected at new diagnosis, from a patient treated with antithyroid drugs. The origin of the receptors is a woman aged 25 to 39 with Graves disease. The CDR3 runs from the conserved cysteine through the conserved F or W. The order of the fields is V gene, J gene, D gene, clone size, CDR3 protein, CDR3 DNA. The D gene is left open where the match is weak. Clone size, where shown, is once, few, many, or a class for clones that have expanded.

TRBV20-1	TRBJ2-1	-	many	CSADGTRGYEQFF	TGCAGTGCTGACGGGACCCGGGGGTATGAGCAGTTCTTC
TRBV27	TRBJ1-6	-	many	CASSFGQVGRSPLHF	TGTGCCAGCAGTTTCGGGCAGGTCGGTCGATCACCCCTCCACTTT
TRBV7-2	TRBJ2-2	TRBD2	many	CASSPRGGGAVGELFF	TGTGCCAGCAGCCCTAGAGGCGGGGGGGCCGTCGGGGAGCTGTTTTTT
TRBV7-2	TRBJ1-2	-	many	CASSSVQGTYGYTF	TGTGCCAGCAGCTCCGTCCAGGGGACCTATGGCTACACCTTC
TRBV15	TRBJ2-1	TRBD1	many	CATSRDRASYNEQFF	TGTGCCACCAGCAGGGACAGGGCCTCCTACAATGAGCAGTTCTTC
TRBV5-1	TRBJ1-2	TRBD1	many	CASSPEPGQGPSGRGYTF	TGCGCCAGCAGCCCGGAACCGGGACAGGGGCCTTCGGGACGCGGCTACACCTTC
TRBV3-1	TRBJ1-1	-	many	CASSLNPLDREAFF	TGTGCCAGCAGCCTCAACCCATTGGACAGAGAAGCTTTCTTT
TRBV3-1	TRBJ2-7	TRBD2	many	CASSPLGGASYEQYF	TGTGCCAGCAGCCCCCTCGGGGGGGCCTCCTACGAGCAGTACTTC
TRBV6-9	TRBJ2-1	TRBD1	-	CASSYRGQGFDEQFF	TGTGCCAGCAGTTACAGGGGACAGGGTTTCGATGAGCAGTTCTTC
TRBV19	TRBJ1-3	-	-	CASSMVWIRGNTIYF	TGTGCCAGTAGTATGGTCTGGATTCGTGGAAACACCATATATTTT
TRBV12-5	TRBJ1-6	TRBD1	-	CASGDRGRTQNSPLHF	TGTGCTAGTGGTGACAGGGGGAGGACCCAAAATTCACCCCTCCACTTT
TRBV19	TRBJ2-7	TRBD1	few	CASSPRTGSSYEQYF	TGTGCCAGTAGTCCACGGACAGGGAGCTCCTACGAGCAGTACTTC
TRBV7-3	TRBJ2-1	-	many	CASSSGPLADEQFF	TGTGCCAGCAGCTCAGGACCACTAGCTGATGAGCAGTTCTTC
TRBV20-1	TRBJ2-7	-	many	CSARAETAGSQYF	TGCAGTGCTAGGGCCGAGACCGCCGGGTCACAGTACTTC
TRBV7-9	TRBJ2-1	-	many	CASSPPRGVGEQFF	TGTGCCAGCAGCCCCCCTAGGGGGGTCGGTGAGCAGTTCTTC
TRBV7-9	TRBJ2-1	-	few	CASSPWGLIGWYNEQFF	TGTGCCAGCAGCCCTTGGGGCTTAATTGGTTGGTACAATGAGCAGTTCTTC
TRBV20-1	TRBJ2-1	-	many	CSARDRRGRRNEQFF	TGCAGTGCTAGAGATCGGAGGGGGCGCCGGAATGAGCAGTTCTTC
TRBV19	TRBJ1-5	TRBD1	many	CASRRGQGNQPQHF	TGTGCCAGTAGAAGAGGACAGGGCAATCAGCCCCAGCATTTT
TRBV12-3/TRBV12-4	TRBJ2-5	-	-	CASSLAVETQYF	TGTGCCAGCAGTTTAGCGGTGGAGACCCAGTACTTC
TRBV3-1	TRBJ2-5	-	-	CASSQDQEVSGPRETQYF	TGTGCCAGCAGCCAAGATCAAGAGGTTTCAGGTCCGAGAGAGACCCAGTACTTC
TRBV2	TRBJ1-6	-	many	CASSGASSYNSPLHF	TGTGCCAGCAGTGGGGCCAGCTCCTATAATTCACCCCTCCACTTT
TRBV27	TRBJ2-1	TRBD2	-	CASSKAGEKDEQFF	TGTGCCAGCAGTAAGGCGGGAGAAAAGGATGAGCAGTTCTTC
TRBV7-2	TRBJ2-5	TRBD1	many	CASSLETGARETQYF	TGTGCCAGCAGCCTCGAGACAGGGGCACGAGAGACCCAGTACTTC
TRBV2	TRBJ1-1	TRBD1	many	CASRTGGLTEAFF	TGTGCCAGCAGGACAGGGGGACTCACTGAAGCTTTCTTT
TRBV20-1	TRBJ2-1	TRBD1	many	CSATQIGTGPYNEQFF	TGCAGTGCTACCCAAATAGGGACAGGACCATACAATGAGCAGTTCTTC
TRBV28	TRBJ1-4	-	few	CASSQDHLQGNEKLFF	TGTGCCAGCAGTCAGGATCATCTACAGGGTAATGAAAAACTGTTTTTT
TRBV20-1	TRBJ1-5	TRBD1	many	CSAVPTGGREPQHF	TGCAGTGCTGTCCCAACAGGGGGCCGGGAGCCCCAGCATTTT
TRBV30	TRBJ2-3	-	-	CAWSKGITDTQYF	TGTGCCTGGAGTAAAGGGATCACAGATACGCAGTATTTT
TRBV3-1	TRBJ2-5	-	many	CASSRGPRDFQETQYF	TGTGCCAGCAGCCGGGGCCCTCGAGACTTCCAAGAGACCCAGTACTTC
TRBV5-1	TRBJ2-3	TRBD2	many	CASSLNLAGSTDTQYF	TGCGCCAGCAGCTTGAATCTAGCGGGGAGCACAGATACGCAGTATTTT
TRBV11-3	TRBJ1-1	-	many	CASSLDGQSEAFF	TGTGCCAGCAGCTTAGATGGACAGTCAGAAGCTTTCTTT
TRBV9	TRBJ2-2	-	many	CASSVARNTGELFF	TGTGCCAGCAGCGTTGCTAGGAACACCGGGGAGCTGTTTTTT
TRBV6-2/TRBV6-3	TRBJ2-1	TRBD2	-	CASARTSGYNEQFF	TGTGCCAGCGCTCGGACTAGCGGATACAATGAGCAGTTCTTC
TRBV25-1	TRBJ2-1	TRBD2	-	CASSESGSGAEQFF	TGTGCCAGCAGTGAATCGGGTAGCGGGGCTGAGCAGTTCTTC
TRBV6-1	TRBJ1-6	-	many	CASSETWVNSPLHF	TGTGCCAGCAGTGAAACCTGGGTTAATTCACCCCTCCACTTT
TRBV20-1	TRBJ1-1	-	many	CTSSPQGSEAFF	TGCACCTCCTCACCCCAAGGTTCTGAAGCTTTCTTT
TRBV11-2	TRBJ2-5	-	many	CASSSGRYQETQYF	TGTGCCAGCAGCTCCGGACGGTATCAAGAGACCCAGTACTTC
TRBV6-1	TRBJ1-2	-	many	CASREGVSYGYTF	TGTGCCAGCAGAGAGGGGGTTAGCTATGGCTACACCTTC
TRBV6-1	TRBJ1-2	-	many	CASSALHTDGYTF	TGTGCCAGCAGCGCACTCCACACGGACGGCTACACCTTC
TRBV5-1	TRBJ2-3	TRBD2	many	CASSPPSSGVSDTQYF	TGCGCCAGCAGCCCCCCGTCTAGCGGGGTCAGTGATACGCAGTATTTT
TRBV25-1	TRBJ2-2	-	few	CASRGATGTLNTGELFF	TGTGCCAGCAGGGGAGCGACAGGAACACTGAACACCGGGGAGCTGTTTTTT
TRBV20-1	TRBJ2-7	-	many	CSAEIPRGSSYEQYF	TGCAGTGCTGAAATTCCTCGGGGGAGCTCCTACGAGCAGTACTTC